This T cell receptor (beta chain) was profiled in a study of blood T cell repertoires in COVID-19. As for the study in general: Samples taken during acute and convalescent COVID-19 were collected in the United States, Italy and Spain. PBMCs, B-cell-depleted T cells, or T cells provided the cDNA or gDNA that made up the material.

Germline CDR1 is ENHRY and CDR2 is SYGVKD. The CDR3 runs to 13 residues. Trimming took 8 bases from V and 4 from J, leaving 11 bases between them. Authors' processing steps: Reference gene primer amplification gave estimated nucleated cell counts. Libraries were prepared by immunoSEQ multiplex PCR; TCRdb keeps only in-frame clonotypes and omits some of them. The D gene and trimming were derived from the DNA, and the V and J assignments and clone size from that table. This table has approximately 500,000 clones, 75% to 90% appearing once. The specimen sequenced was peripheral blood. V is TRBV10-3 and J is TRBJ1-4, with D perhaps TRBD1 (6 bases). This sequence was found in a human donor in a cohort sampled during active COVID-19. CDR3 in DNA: TGTGCCATCCTGGACAGCCTTAATGAAAAACTGTTTTTT. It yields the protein CAILDSLNEKLFF.